Included here is one T cell receptor beta chain sequence, with context. As yet, its antigen is unknown. Noted treatment: oral pan-JAK inhibitor, 5-10 mg twice daily. It was from PBMCs that CD4+ and CD8+ T cells were sorted. Reverse transcribed after extraction, RNA yielded cDNA as the sequencing template. The data were produced by immunoSEQ multiplex PCR, yet TCRdb's version contains in-frame clones alone and is incomplete. The sample carries more than 100,000 clones, about 50% recorded once. This record comes from a study of CD8+ T cells in alopecia areata. General observations from the study: Many expanded lesional clones persisted in scalp and blood during tofacitinib. An increase in clonality over normal scalp was evident in lesional scalp, especially alopecia totalis/universalis. Scalp repertoires also include resident alphabeta T cells from normal skin.

The material was CD4+ T cells sorted from blood, obtained at week 4, from a patient treated with tofacitinib. The receptor was isolated from a human donor with alopecia areata.

CDR3 bases: TGTGCCTGGGACCTAGCGGGACTACTCCTACGGGAGCAGTACTTC. It encodes CAWDLAGLLLREQYF. The chain combines TRBV30 with TRBJ2-7, with 9 bases fitting TRBD2. The germline CDR1 and CDR2 sequences are GTSNPN and SVGIG (reference sequence). The V segment lost 5 bases and the J segment 7 bases; nucleotides outside the gene matches: 15. The CDR3 is 15 residues long.